One T cell receptor (beta chain) is described in this entry. This sample was included in a study of blood T cell repertoires in COVID-19. Across the whole study: In each case, the material was cDNA or gDNA derived from T cells, B-cell-depleted T cells, or PBMCs.

The CDR3 is made up of 15 amino acids. Germline CDR1 MNHEY, CDR2 SMNVEV (reference sequence). With 8 bases removed from V and 2 bases from J, the gap between germline ends came to 15 bases. TCRdb's table, derived via immunoSEQ multiplex PCR, lists solely in-frame clones and lacks some. The table records approximately 270,000 clones, about 90% of them present only once. This clonotype was obtained from a young man with active or convalescent COVID-19. What was sequenced was peripheral blood. The V and J genes are TRBV27 and TRBJ2-2, with a tentative D call TRBD1 (6 bases). The CDR3 bases are TGTGCCAGCCGAGGTTACAGGGCCAACACCGGGGAGCTGTTTTTT. As protein: CASRGYRANTGELFF.